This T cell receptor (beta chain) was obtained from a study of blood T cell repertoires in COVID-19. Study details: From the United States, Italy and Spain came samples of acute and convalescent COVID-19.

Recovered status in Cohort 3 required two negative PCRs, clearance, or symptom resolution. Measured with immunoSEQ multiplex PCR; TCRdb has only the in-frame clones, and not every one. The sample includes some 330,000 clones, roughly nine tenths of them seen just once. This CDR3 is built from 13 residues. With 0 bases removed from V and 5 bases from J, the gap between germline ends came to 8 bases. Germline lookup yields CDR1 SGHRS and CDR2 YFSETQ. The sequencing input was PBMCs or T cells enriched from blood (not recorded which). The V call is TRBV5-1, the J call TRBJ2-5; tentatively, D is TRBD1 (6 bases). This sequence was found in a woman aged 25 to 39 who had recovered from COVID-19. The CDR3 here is CASSLGTDETQYF. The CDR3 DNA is TGCGCCAGCAGCTTGGGGACAGACGAGACCCAGTACTTC.